This entry lists 22 T cell receptor beta chains sequenced from one sample in a study of blood T cell repertoires in COVID-19. Libraries were prepared by immunoSEQ multiplex PCR; TCRdb keeps only in-frame clonotypes and omits some of them. This sample carries a few hundred thousand clones, 90% of them seen once, and the ten largest clones take 0.6%. Sequenced sample: PBMCs or T cells enriched from blood (not recorded which). These receptor sequences come from a man aged 18 to 29 who had recovered from COVID-19.

This clone was observed once. The chain recombines TRBV6-2 or TRBV6-3 with TRBJ2-7; 7 nucleotides line up with TRBD1. The CDR3 covers 14 residues. Germline CDR1 is MNHEY and CDR2 is SVGEGT. The junction had 7 bases not matched to a gene; V was cut back by 6 bases and J by 2 bases. CDR3 sequence reads: CASSHRGKAYEQYF. CDR3 bases: TGTGCCAGCAGCCACAGGGGAAAGGCCTACGAGCAGTACTTC.

The chain recombines TRBV3-1 (or the pseudogene TRBV3-2) with TRBJ1-3; no clear D. Germline assignment: CDR1 LGHDT and CDR2 YNNKEL (reference sequence). Trimming stripped 5 bases from V and 3 bases from J, with 8 bases between. The CDR3 totals 13 residues. The CDR3 sequence is CASSGRIGNTIYF. For the CDR3, the DNA is TGTGCCAGCAGCGGGAGGATTGGAAACACCATATATTTT.

The chain links TRBV7-3 to TRBJ1-1; D ambiguous. CDR3 length: 13 residues. Germline-derived CDR1 and CDR2 are SGHTA and FQGTGA. Trimming pared 6 bases from V and 0 bases from J, leaving 8 bases between. The CDR3 DNA reads TGTGCCAGCAGTCGTAGCGTGAACACTGAAGCTTTCTTT. Translated, it gives CASSRSVNTEAFF.

The rearrangement links TRBV28 to TRBJ1-6; D is perhaps TRBD1 (5 bases). CDR3 length: 14 amino acids. Germline V gene lookup returns CDR1 MDHEN and CDR2 SYDVKM. With 6 bases removed from V and 18 bases from J, the gap between germline ends came to 24 bases. This CDR3 is CASRATMTGTGHHF. CDR3 bases: TGTGCCAGCAGGGCCACGATGACGGGCACCGGACACCACTTT.

The chain combines TRBV10-3 with TRBJ1-1; no clear D. Trimming left V 6 bases short and J 1 base short, with 15 bases between. CDR3 length: 15 residues. CDR1 and CDR2 (germline): ENHRY, SYGVKD. The CDR3 loop reads CAIRGGGRPNTEAFF. The CDR3 DNA sequence: TGTGCCATCAGGGGAGGAGGTCGACCGAACACTGAAGCTTTCTTT.

The CDR3 is CASRPDSRNSPLHF. As DNA, the CDR3 is TGTGCCAGCAGACCGGACAGCAGAAATTCACCCCTCCACTTT. This chain uses TRBV11-3 with TRBJ1-6; perhaps TRBD1 as D (6 bases). The CDR3 covers 14 residues. CDR1 and CDR2 (germline): SGHNT, YENEEA. Trimming stripped 6 bases from V and 7 bases from J, with 13 bases between. The full variable domain, with the rest looked up from reference TRBV11-3 and TRBJ1-6, is EAGVVQSPRYKIIEKKQPVAFWCNPISGHNTLYWYLQNLGQGPELLIRYENEEAVDDSQLPKDRFSAERLKGVDSTLKIQPAELGDSAVYLCASRPDSRNSPLHFGNGTRLTVT.

V usage is TRBV6-2 or TRBV6-3 and J usage is TRBJ2-4; D possibly corresponds to TRBD1 (5 bases). Germline V lookup: CDR1 MNHEY, CDR2 SVGEGT. This CDR3 is built from 14 residues. V lost 5 bases and J lost 7, with 15 bases in between. This chain's CDR3 is CASSLLKGANIQYF. The CDR3 region has the DNA TGTGCCAGCAGTCTCCTCAAAGGGGCGAACATTCAGTACTTC.

The chain carries TRBV12-3 or TRBV12-4 and TRBJ1-6, with a possible D match to TRBD1 (6 bases). The ends were cut back, 7 bases at V and 7 bases at J, with 11 bases in the middle. The CDR3 extends over 13 amino acids. The CDR3 region is CASTGTQNSPLHF. CDR3 DNA: TGTGCCAGCACTGGGACACAAAATTCACCCCTCCACTTT.

This rearrangement joins TRBV7-9 to TRBJ1-1; D is undetermined. The CDR3 covers 14 residues. Trimming pared 1 base from V and 1 base from J, leaving 7 bases between. Looked up from germline, CDR1 is SEHNR and CDR2 is FQNEAQ (reference sequence). The CDR3 spells CASSLGAENTEAFF. The CDR3 DNA follows: TGTGCCAGCAGCTTAGGCGCGGAGAACACTGAAGCTTTCTTT.

The chain uses TRBV27 and TRBJ1-2; 7 bases are shared with TRBD1. CDR1 is MNHEY and CDR2 is SMNVEV in the germline V gene (reference sequence). The CDR3 contains 13 residues. J was trimmed by 8 bases and V by 5 bases; bases with no gene match: 8. CDR3: CASSRAGGEGYTF. The CDR3 DNA follows: TGTGCCAGCAGTCGGGCAGGGGGAGAAGGCTACACCTTC.

To note about this clone: Within the sample, other DNA sequences also encode this same CDR3. The rearrangement links TRBV6-5 to TRBJ1-6; 8 bases agree with TRBD1. This CDR3 spans 14 amino acids. Germline CDR1 reads MNHEY; CDR2 reads SVGAGI. V gave up 6 bases and J gave up 7 bases; unmatched junction bases: 5. The CDR3 spells CASRQGQGNSPLHF. As DNA, the CDR3 is TGTGCCAGCAGACAAGGACAGGGAAATTCACCCCTCCACTTT.

The chain has TRBV27 and TRBJ2-2; unclear D gene. The CDR3 has 12 amino acids. Trimming left V 5 bases short and J 7 bases short, with 8 bases between. The germline gives CDR1 MNHEY, CDR2 SMNVEV (reference sequence). Written as DNA, the CDR3 is TGTGCCAGCAGTCACAGAAACGGGGAGCTGTTTTTT. Protein product: CASSHRNGELFF.

The rearrangement joins TRBV7-9 to TRBJ2-3, with D tentatively TRBD1 (6 bases). This CDR3 has 17 residues. The V end lost 2 bases, the J end lost 3 bases, and 18 bases lay between the germline ends. Germline CDR1 and CDR2: SEHNR and FQNEAQ (reference sequence). The CDR3 reads CASSLTAPDSRTDTQYF. Written as DNA, the CDR3 is TGTGCCAGCAGCTTAACGGCCCCGGACAGTCGGACAGATACGCAGTATTTT.

This chain connects TRBV2 to TRBJ1-1; D is undetermined. Germline lookup yields CDR1 SNHLY and CDR2 FYNNEI. The germline V and J ends were trimmed by 3 bases and 3 bases, with 8 bases remaining between them. The CDR3 length is 13 residues. The CDR3 reads CASSDEGDTEAFF. The CDR3 DNA is TGTGCCAGCAGTGACGAGGGAGACACTGAAGCTTTCTTT. Full variable domain (outside the CDR3, taken from reference TRBV2 and TRBJ1-1): EPEVTQTPSHQVTQMGQEVILRCVPISNHLYFYWYRQILGQKVEFLVSFYNNEISEKSEIFDDQFSVERPDGSNFTLKIRSTKLEDSAMYFCASSDEGDTEAFFGQGTRLTVV.

The chain carries TRBV27 and TRBJ2-5; no clear D. CDR3 length: 16 amino acids. CDR1 is MNHEY and CDR2 is SMNVEV in the germline V gene (reference sequence). Trimming cost V 5 bases and J 0 bases, with 16 bases left between them. In DNA, the CDR3 is TGTGCCAGCAGTCCCAGTACGGAGTTGTACCAAGAGACCCAGTACTTC. It yields the protein CASSPSTELYQETQYF.

This chain links TRBV5-1 with TRBJ2-1; D is possibly TRBD2 (5 bases). Germline V lookup: CDR1 SGHRS, CDR2 YFSETQ. This CDR3 is 16 amino acids long. Between the trimmed V and J ends, which lost 2 bases and 5 bases, there was a span of 17 bases. The DNA of the CDR3 is TGCGCCAGCAGCTTTAAGTTAGCGCGAGATAACAATGAGCAGTTCTTC. As protein: CASSFKLARDNNEQFF.

This clone was seen once. Additional DNA sequences in this sample encode the identical CDR3. V and J are TRBV19 and TRBJ1-2; D unclear. This CDR3 contains 11 residues. Germline assignment: CDR1 LNHDA and CDR2 SQIVND (reference sequence). V was cut by 9 bases and J by 4 bases, with 9 bases left in between. Here the CDR3 reads CASTTGYGYTF. The CDR3 bases are TGTGCCAGCACCACGGGCTATGGCTACACCTTC. Filled out from reference TRBV19 and TRBJ1-2, the complete variable domain reads DGGITQSPKYLFRKEGQNVTLSCEQNLNHDAMYWYRQDPGQGLRLIYYSQIVNDFQKGDIAEGYSVSREKKESFPLTVTSAQKNPTAFYLCASTTGYGYTFGSGTRLTVV.

The rearrangement joins TRBV2 to TRBJ2-2; TRBD2 agrees at 7 bases. In germline, CDR1 is SNHLY, CDR2 FYNNEI. The CDR3 has 14 residues. Trimming took 6 bases from V and 1 from J; bases not matched to a gene: 2. CDR3 sequence (DNA): TGTGCCAGCAGAGCGGGACGGAACACCGGGGAGCTGTTTTTT. It is translated as CASRAGRNTGELFF.

J is TRBJ1-5 and V is TRBV6-1; unclear D gene. The CDR3 totals 15 residues. V shed 2 bases and J shed 6 bases, with 14 bases lying between them. Germline lookup yields CDR1 MNHNS and CDR2 SASEGT. The CDR3: CASSELAGTIQPQHF. The CDR3 coding sequence is TGTGCCAGCAGTGAACTGGCAGGAACGATTCAGCCCCAGCATTTT.

The chain recombines TRBV5-1 with TRBJ1-1; tentatively, D is TRBD1 (6 bases). CDR3 size: 14 residues. V was clipped by 4 bases and J by 1 base, with 11 bases between them. CDR1 and CDR2 (germline): SGHRS, YFSETQ. The CDR3 loop is CASSLYRANTEAFF. The CDR3 DNA sequence: TGCGCCAGCAGCCTGTACAGGGCGAACACTGAAGCTTTCTTT.

The chain joins TRBV27 to TRBJ2-1, with TRBD2 matching 9 bases. The trim removed 5 bases at V and 8 bases at J, leaving 4 bases unmatched. Looked up from germline, CDR1 is MNHEY and CDR2 is SMNVEV (reference sequence). The CDR3 is made up of 13 amino acids. CDR3 in DNA: TGTGCCAGCAGTCCTAGCGGGAACTATGAGCAGTTCTTC. Protein: CASSPSGNYEQFF.

This clone was seen once. This chain connects TRBV5-1 to TRBJ1-2; the D is unclear. Trimming pared 5 bases from V and 5 bases from J, leaving 10 bases between. CDR3 length: 12 amino acids. CDR1 SGHRS and CDR2 YFSETQ come from the germline V gene. This chain's CDR3 is CASSNEGYGYTF. CDR3 coding DNA: TGCGCCAGCAGTAACGAGGGATATGGCTACACCTTC.